The clone carrying this TCR beta chain was seen many times. Per the germline V gene, CDR1 is SNHLY and CDR2 is FYNNEI. The CDR3 extends over 15 amino acids. The V gene lost 3 bases and the J gene lost 0 bases, with 11 bases spanning the gap. Template material for amplifying TCR beta CDR3 regions consisted of RNA transcripts. Initially, a first-round RT-PCR of the TCR CDR3 employed the HTBI primer set. TCRdb independently ran MiXCR on the multiplex PCR reads; one entry per CDR3 protein. Of a few hundred thousand distinct CDR3 sequences listed, less than 20% are singletons. The data stem from a study of T cells in Graves' hyperthyroidism and ophthalmopathy.

The sequence was collected from a woman between 18 and 29 years old with Graves' hyperthyroidism that later progressed to Graves' ophthalmopathy. The sample taken for sequencing was blood. J is TRBJ1-2 and V is TRBV2; no reliable D call. The CDR3 reads CASSDRGFANYGYTF. CDR3 nucleotide sequence: TGTGCCAGCAGTGATAGAGGGTTTGCTAACTATGGCTACACCTTC.